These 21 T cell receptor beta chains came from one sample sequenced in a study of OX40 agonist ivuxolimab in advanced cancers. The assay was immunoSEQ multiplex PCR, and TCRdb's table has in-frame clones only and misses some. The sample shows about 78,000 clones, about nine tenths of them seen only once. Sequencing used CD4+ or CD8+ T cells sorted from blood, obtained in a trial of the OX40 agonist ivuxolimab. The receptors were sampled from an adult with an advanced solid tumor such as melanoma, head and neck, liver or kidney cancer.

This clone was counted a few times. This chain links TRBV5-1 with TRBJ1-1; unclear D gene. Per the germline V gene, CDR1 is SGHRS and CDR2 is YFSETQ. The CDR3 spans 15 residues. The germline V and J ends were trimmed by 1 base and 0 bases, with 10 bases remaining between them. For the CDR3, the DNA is TGCGCCAGCAGCTTGACCAGTGAAATGAACACTGAAGCTTTCTTT. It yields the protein CASSLTSEMNTEAFF.

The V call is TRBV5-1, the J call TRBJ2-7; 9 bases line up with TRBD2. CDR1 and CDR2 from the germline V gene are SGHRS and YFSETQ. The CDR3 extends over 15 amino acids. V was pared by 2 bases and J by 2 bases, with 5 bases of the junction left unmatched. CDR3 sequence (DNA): TGCGCCAGCAGCTTAGCACTAGCGGGTACCTACGAGCAGTACTTC. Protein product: CASSLALAGTYEQYF.

CDR3 DNA: TGTGCCAGCAATCGCCCCCCAGGACTTGAACCACGATCTAACTATGGCTACACCTTC. Protein product: CASNRPPGLEPRSNYGYTF. This chain uses TRBV28 with TRBJ1-2; D is unresolved. This CDR3 region has 19 residues. In germline, CDR1 is MDHEN, CDR2 SYDVKM. Trimming shortened V by 7 bases and J by 0 bases, and 27 bases separated the two germline ends.

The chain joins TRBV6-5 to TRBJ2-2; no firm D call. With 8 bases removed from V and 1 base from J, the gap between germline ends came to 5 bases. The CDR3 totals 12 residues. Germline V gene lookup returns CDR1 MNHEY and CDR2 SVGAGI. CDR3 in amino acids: CASSLNTGELFF. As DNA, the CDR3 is TGTGCCAGCTCCCTGAACACCGGGGAGCTGTTTTTT.

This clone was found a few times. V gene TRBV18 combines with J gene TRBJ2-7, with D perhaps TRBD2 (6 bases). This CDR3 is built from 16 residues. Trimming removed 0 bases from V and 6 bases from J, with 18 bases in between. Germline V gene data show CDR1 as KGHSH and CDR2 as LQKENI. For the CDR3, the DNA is TGTGCCAGCTCACCACCGGGACTGATGACTTCAGGCGAGCAGTACTTC. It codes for CASSPPGLMTSGEQYF.

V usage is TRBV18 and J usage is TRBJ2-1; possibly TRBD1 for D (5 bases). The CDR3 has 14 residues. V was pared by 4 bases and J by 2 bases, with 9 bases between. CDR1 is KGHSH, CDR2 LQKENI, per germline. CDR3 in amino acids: CASSQGFPYNEQFF. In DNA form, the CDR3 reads TGTGCCAGCTCACAGGGGTTCCCCTACAATGAGCAGTTCTTC.

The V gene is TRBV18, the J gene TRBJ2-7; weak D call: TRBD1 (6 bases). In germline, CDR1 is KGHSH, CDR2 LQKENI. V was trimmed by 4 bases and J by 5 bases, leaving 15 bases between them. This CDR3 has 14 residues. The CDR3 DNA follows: TGTGCCAGCTCACTCAGACAGGTCGGAAACGAGCAGTACTTC. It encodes CASSLRQVGNEQYF.

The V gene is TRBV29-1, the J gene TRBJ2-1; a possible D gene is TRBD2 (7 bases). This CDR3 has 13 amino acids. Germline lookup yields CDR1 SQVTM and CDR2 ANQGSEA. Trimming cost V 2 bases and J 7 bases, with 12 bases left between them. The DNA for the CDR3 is TGCAGCGTTGAAAGAGGGAGGGGGAATGAGCAGTTCTTC. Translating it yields CSVERGRGNEQFF.

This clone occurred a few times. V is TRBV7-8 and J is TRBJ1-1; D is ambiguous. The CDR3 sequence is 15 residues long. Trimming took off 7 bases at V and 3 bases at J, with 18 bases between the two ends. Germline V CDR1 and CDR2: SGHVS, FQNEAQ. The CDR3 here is CASTLGSGWYTEAFF. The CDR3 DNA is TGTGCCAGCACTCTGGGGTCCGGTTGGTACACTGAAGCTTTCTTT.

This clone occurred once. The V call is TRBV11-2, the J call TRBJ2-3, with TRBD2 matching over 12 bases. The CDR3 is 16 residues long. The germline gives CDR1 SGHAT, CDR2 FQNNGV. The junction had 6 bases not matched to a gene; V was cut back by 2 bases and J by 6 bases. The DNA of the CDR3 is TGTGCCAGCAGCTTAAGTCCTAGCGGGAGGGTGGATACGCAGTATTTT. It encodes CASSLSPSGRVDTQYF.

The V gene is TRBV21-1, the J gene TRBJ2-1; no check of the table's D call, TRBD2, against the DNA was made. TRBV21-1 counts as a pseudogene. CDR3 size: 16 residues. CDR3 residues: CASSKFWRERVNEQFF. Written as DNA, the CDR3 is TGTGCCAGCAGCAAGTTTTGGCGGGAGCGGGTAAATGAGCAGTTCTTC.

The CDR3 coding sequence is TGTGCCAGCAGCCCTACAGTAGACAGGGGGGCTCAGCCCCAGCATTTT. It codes for CASSPTVDRGAQPQHF. The chain recombines TRBV5-5 with TRBJ1-5; 9 bases match TRBD1. CDR3 size: 16 residues. V gave up 4 bases and J gave up 6 bases; unmatched junction bases: 11. CDR1 is SGHKS, CDR2 YYEKEE, per germline (reference sequence). Full variable domain (rest looked up from reference TRBV5-5 and TRBJ1-5): DAGVTQSPTHLIKTRGQQVTLRCSPISGHKSVSWYQQVLGQGPQFIFQYYEKEERGRGNFPDRFSARQFPNYSSELNVNALLLGDSALYLCASSPTVDRGAQPQHFGDGTRLSIL.

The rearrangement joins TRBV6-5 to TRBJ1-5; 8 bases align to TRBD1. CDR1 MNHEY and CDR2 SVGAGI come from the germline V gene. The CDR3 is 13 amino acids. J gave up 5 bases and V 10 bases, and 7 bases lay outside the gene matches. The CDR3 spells CATSTGVHQPQHF. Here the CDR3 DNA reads TGTGCCACCTCGACAGGGGTTCATCAGCCCCAGCATTTT.

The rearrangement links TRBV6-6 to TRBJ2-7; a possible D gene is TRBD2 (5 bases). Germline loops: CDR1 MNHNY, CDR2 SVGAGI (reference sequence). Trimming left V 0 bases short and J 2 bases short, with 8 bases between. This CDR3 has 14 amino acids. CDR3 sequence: CASSYSDGTYEQYF. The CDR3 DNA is TGTGCCAGCAGTTACTCCGACGGGACCTACGAGCAGTACTTC.

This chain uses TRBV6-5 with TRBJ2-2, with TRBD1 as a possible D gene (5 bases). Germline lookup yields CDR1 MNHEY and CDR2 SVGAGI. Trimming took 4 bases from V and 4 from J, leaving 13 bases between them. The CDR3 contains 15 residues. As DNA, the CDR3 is TGTGCCAGCAGTTTGGGCAGGGTAGTCACCGGGGAGCTGTTTTTT. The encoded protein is CASSLGRVVTGELFF.

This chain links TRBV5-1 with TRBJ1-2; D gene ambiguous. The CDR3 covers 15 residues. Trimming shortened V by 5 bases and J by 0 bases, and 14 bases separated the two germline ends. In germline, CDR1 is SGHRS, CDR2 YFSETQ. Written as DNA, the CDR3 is TGCGCCAGCAGTTATGACGGGAACTCTAACTATGGCTACACCTTC. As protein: CASSYDGNSNYGYTF. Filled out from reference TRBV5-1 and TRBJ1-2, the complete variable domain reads KAGVTQTPRYLIKTRGQQVTLSCSPISGHRSVSWYQQTPGQGLQFLFEYFSETQRNKGNFPGRFSGRQFSNSRSEMNVSTLELGDSALYLCASSYDGNSNYGYTFGSGTRLTVV.

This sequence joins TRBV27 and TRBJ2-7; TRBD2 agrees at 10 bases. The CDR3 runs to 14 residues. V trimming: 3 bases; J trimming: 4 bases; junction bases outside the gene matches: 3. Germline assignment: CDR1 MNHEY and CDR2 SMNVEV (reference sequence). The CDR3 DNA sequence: TGTGCCAGCAGTTTCAGTAGCGGGAGGTACGAGCAGTACTTC. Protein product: CASSFSSGRYEQYF.

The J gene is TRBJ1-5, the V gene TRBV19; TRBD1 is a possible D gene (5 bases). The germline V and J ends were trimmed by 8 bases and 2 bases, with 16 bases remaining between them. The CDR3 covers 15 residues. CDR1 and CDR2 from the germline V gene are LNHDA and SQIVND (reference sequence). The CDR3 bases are TGTGCCAGTCCTTGGGGGATCGGGGGCAATCAGCCCCAGCATTTT. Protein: CASPWGIGGNQPQHF.

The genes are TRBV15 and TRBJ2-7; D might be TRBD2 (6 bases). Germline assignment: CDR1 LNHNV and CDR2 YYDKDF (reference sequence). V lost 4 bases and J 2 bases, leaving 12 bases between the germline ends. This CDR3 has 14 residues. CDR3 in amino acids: CATSTDTGAYEQYF. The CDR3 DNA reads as TGTGCCACCAGCACAGACACGGGGGCCTACGAGCAGTACTTC.

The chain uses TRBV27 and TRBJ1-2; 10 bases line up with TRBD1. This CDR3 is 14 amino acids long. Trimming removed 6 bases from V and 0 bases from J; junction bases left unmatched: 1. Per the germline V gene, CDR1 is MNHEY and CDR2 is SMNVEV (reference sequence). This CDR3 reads CASRGTGANYGYTF. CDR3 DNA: TGTGCCAGCAGGGGGACAGGGGCTAACTATGGCTACACCTTC.

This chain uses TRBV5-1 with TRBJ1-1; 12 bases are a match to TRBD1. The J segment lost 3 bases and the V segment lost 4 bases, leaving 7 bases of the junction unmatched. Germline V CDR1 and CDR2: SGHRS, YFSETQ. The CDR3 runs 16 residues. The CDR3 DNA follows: TGCGCCAGCAGCCTAACCGGGACAGGGGGCTACACTGAAGCTTTCTTT. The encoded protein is CASSLTGTGGYTEAFF.